This T cell receptor beta chain appears in the sequencing data of a study of T cells after yellow fever vaccination. Points from the study as a whole: FACS-sorted repertoires might harbor abundant contaminating clonotypes from the bulk population. Although most clonotypes did not, a small share appeared in both CD4 and CD8 compartments.

Each CDR3 protein is one row after TCRdb ran MiXCR on the 5' RACE reads. There are around 610,000 distinct CDR3 sequences in the sample; roughly 14% occur only once, and 11% to 15% lies in the top ten. This clonotype came up many times. What it binds is unknown. The source was PBMCs, collected on the day of the yellow fever booster vaccination. This receptor was taken from a man aged 25-45 years who received the YFV17D yellow fever vaccine.

CDR3 coding DNA: TGTGCCAGCAGCTTCGGCAGGGGCTACGAGCAGTACTTC. It encodes CASSFGRGYEQYF. This chain uses TRBV7-2 with TRBJ2-7, with a weak D call TRBD1 (6 bases). V gave up 3 bases and J gave up 3 bases, with 9 bases separating them. The CDR3 covers 13 residues. The germline CDR1 and CDR2 sequences are SGHTA and FQGNSA.